Reported below is one T cell receptor beta chain. The antigen remains unidentified. The sample originates from a study of cytomegalovirus exposure and HLA in healthy donors. The table came from immunoSEQ multiplex PCR; TCRdb's copy has only in-frame clones and leaves some out. The sample carries over 250,000 clones, 87% recorded once. The study's findings and limits: Researchers reported that a few CMV-associated chains were confirmed in vitro as CMV antigen-specific. According to the study, 180 or so TCR beta chains were cytomegalovirus-associated.

V was pared by 6 bases and J by 6 bases, with 12 bases between. The CDR3 covers 12 residues. Germline CDR1 is MNHEY and CDR2 is SMNVEV (reference sequence). This clonotype was obtained from a young woman in good health and CMV-seropositive. Material: PBMCs. The V gene is TRBV27, the J gene TRBJ2-7; D not resolved. CDR3 in DNA: TGTGCCAGCAGCCCAAATAAGGCCGAGCAGTACTTC. This translates into CASSPNKAEQYF.